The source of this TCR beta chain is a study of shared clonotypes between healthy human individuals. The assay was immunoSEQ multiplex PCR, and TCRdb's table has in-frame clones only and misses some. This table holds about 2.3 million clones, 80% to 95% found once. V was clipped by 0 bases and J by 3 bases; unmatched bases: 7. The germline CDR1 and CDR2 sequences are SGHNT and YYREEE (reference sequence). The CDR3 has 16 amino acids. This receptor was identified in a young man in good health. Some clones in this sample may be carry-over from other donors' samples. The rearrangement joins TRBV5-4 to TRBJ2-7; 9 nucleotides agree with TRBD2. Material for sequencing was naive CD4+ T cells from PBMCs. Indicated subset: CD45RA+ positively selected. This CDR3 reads CASSLAAGGRGYEQYF. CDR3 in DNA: TGTGCCAGCAGCTTGGCAGCGGGAGGCCGGGGCTACGAGCAGTACTTC. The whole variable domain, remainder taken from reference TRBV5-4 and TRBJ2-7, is ETGVTQSPTHLIKTRGQQVTLRCSSQSGHNTVSWYQQALGQGPQFIFQYYREEENGRGNFPPRFSGLQFPNYSSELNVNALELDDSALYLCASSLAAGGRGYEQYFGPGTRLTVT.